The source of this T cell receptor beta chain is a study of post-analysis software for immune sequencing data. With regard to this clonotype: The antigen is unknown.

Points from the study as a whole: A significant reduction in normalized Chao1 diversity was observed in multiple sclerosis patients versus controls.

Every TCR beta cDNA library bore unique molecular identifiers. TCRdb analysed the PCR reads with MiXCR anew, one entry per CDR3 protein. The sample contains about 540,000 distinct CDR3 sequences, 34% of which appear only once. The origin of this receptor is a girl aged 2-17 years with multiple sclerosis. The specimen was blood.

The CDR3 coding sequence is TGTGCCAGCAGCATAACCCGGGGGCACCCACTGGAGACCCAGTACTTC. It codes for CASSITRGHPLETQYF. V gene TRBV9 combines with J gene TRBJ2-5, with D perhaps assigned TRBD1 or TRBD2 (6 bases each). This CDR3 region has 16 residues. V was pared by 4 bases and J by 5 bases, with 21 bases between. Germline CDR1 and CDR2: SGDLS and YYNGEE. Full variable domain (missing parts from reference TRBV9 and TRBJ2-5): DSGVTQTPKHLITATGQRVTLRCSPRSGDLSVYWYQQSLDQGLQFLIQYYNGEERAKGNILERFSAQQFPDLHSELNLSSLELGDSALYFCASSITRGHPLETQYFGPGTRLLVL.